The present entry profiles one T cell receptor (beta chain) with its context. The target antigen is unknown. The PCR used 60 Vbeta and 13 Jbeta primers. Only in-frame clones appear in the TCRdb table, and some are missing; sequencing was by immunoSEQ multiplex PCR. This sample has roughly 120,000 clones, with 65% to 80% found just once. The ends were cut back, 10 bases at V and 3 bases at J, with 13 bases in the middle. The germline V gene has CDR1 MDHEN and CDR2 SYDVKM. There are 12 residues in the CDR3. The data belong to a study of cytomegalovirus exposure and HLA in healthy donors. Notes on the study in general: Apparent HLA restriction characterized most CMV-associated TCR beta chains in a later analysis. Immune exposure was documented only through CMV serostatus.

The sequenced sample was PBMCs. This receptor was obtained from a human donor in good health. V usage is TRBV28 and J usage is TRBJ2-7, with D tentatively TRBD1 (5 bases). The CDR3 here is CATFDSNYEQYF. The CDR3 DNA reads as TGTGCCACTTTCGACAGTAACTACGAGCAGTACTTC.